This TCR beta chain was documented in a study of PD-L1 blockade in urothelial cancer. Produced via immunoSEQ multiplex PCR; TCRdb's table is partial and in-frame only. The sample has around 100,000 clones, roughly 87% seen once; the top ten hold roughly 2%. Germline V gene data show CDR1 as SGHVS and CDR2 as FNYEAQ. Trimming at V came to 4 bases and at J to 2 bases, leaving 10 bases not matched to a gene. The CDR3 runs 16 residues. Time point of the sample: pretreatment peripheral blood. Sequencing used PBMCs, obtained around atezolizumab (anti-PD-L1) treatment. The chain joins TRBV7-6 to TRBJ2-5; TRBD1 aligns across 7 bases. This receptor was identified in a man in his sixties with urothelial cancer. The DNA of the CDR3 is TGTGCCAGCAGCTCCCACAGGGGTAGGGGTCAAGAGACCCAGTACTTC. Translating gives CASSSHRGRGQETQYF.